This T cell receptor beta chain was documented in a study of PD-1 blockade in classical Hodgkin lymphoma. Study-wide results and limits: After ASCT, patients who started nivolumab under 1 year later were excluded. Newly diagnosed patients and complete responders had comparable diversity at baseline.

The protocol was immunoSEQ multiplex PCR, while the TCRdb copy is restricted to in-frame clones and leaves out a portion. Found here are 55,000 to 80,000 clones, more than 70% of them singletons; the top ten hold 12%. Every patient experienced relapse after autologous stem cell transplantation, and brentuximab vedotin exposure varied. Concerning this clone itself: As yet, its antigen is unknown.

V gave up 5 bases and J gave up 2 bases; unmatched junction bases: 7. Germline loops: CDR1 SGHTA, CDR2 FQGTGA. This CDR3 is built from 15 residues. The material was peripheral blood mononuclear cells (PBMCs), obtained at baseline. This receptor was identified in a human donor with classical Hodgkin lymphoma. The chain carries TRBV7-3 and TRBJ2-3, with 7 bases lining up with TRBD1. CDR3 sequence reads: CASSTTGASTDTQYF. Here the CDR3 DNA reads TGTGCCAGCAGCACAACAGGGGCCTCCACAGATACGCAGTATTTT.